The 9 T cell receptor beta chains given below trace back to one sample, sequenced in a study of post-analysis software for immune sequencing data. Whole-study findings and limits: There were a few TRBV segments more frequent in patients than controls, and TRBV5-6, TRBV5-1 and TRBV20-1 were among them.

No cognate antigen is known for these TCRs. The TCR beta cDNA libraries contained unique molecular identifiers. TCRdb analysed the PCR reads with MiXCR anew, one entry per CDR3 protein. Of approximately 730,000 distinct CDR3 sequences listed, roughly 30% are singletons. Input material: blood. The receptors were gathered from a girl aged 10-17 years with multiple sclerosis.

The chain links TRBV28 to TRBJ1-3; TRBD1 matches at 7 bases. V shed 6 bases and J 4 bases; nucleotides not matched to a gene: 9. The CDR3 contains 15 residues. CDR1 and CDR2 (germline): MDHEN, SYDVKM. In DNA form, the CDR3 reads TGTGCCAGCAGCCCCGCAGGGGGAGAGGGAAACACCATATATTTT. Translation: CASSPAGGEGNTIYF.

The chain has TRBV6-1 and TRBJ2-2, with 7 positions matching TRBD2. Unmatched junction bases numbered 7, after V lost 6 bases and J lost 6 bases. Looked up from germline, CDR1 is MNHNS and CDR2 is SASEGT. The CDR3 consists of 14 residues. The CDR3, as DNA: TGTGCCAGCAGACCAGAGCGGGATGCCGGGGAGCTGTTTTTT. This sequence encodes CASRPERDAGELFF.

A note on this clonotype: This may be a read error, as it is one base from a much larger clone. This chain uses TRBV5-6 with TRBJ2-7; weak D call: TRBD1 (6 bases). The CDR3 is 13 residues long. V shed 2 bases and J shed 8 bases, with 14 bases lying between them. Germline CDR1 SGHDT, CDR2 YYEEEE. CDR3 in amino acids: CASSFTGLAKQYF. The CDR3 nucleotides are TGTGCCAGCAGCTTTACAGGGCTCGCCAAGCAGTACTTC.

This clonotype occurred a few times. V usage is TRBV27 and J usage is TRBJ1-5; D is ambiguous. The CDR3 is 16 amino acids. With 6 bases removed from V and 0 bases from J, the gap between germline ends came to 15 bases. The V gene's germline CDR1 is MNHEY and CDR2 SMNVEV (reference sequence). This CDR3 is CASSSLRTYSNQPQHF. The DNA for the CDR3 is TGTGCCAGCAGCTCCCTCCGAACCTATAGCAATCAGCCCCAGCATTTT.

This clonotype has just a few counts. The rearrangement uses TRBV12-3 or TRBV12-4 and TRBJ1-2; 10 bases agree with TRBD1. The CDR3 has 15 amino acids. V was clipped by 6 bases and J by 4 bases; unmatched bases: 8. This CDR3 is CASRIPGTGAYGYTF. CDR3 nucleotide sequence: TGTGCCAGCAGAATTCCCGGGACAGGGGCCTATGGCTACACCTTC.

The V gene is TRBV29-1, the J gene TRBJ1-1; 11 bases are shared with TRBD1. CDR3 length: 15 amino acids. Trimming took 7 bases from V and 5 from J; bases not matched to a gene: 12. CDR1 SQVTM and CDR2 ANQGSEA come from the germline V gene. The CDR3 DNA reads as TGCAGCGGGGGTCGGGACAGGGGGGCGAGAACTGAAGCTTTCTTT. Encoded protein: CSGGRDRGARTEAFF.

Notes on this clonotype: This is likely a read error, given that the CDR3 carries no conserved phenylalanine or tryptophan at its end. V usage is TRBV29-1 and J usage is TRBJ1-2, with TRBD1 matching 11 bases. V lost 3 bases and J lost 7; bases outside the gene matches: 4. The V gene's germline CDR1 is SQVTM and CDR2 ANQGSEA. The CDR3 is 13 residues long. CDR3: CSVDGQGAGGYTV. The CDR3 DNA follows: TGCAGCGTTGATGGACAGGGGGCCGGTGGCTACACCGTC.

This clonotype was observed a few times. The chain is built from TRBV4-1 and TRBJ1-1, with unresolved D. The CDR3 has 14 residues. Between the trimmed V and J ends, which lost 4 bases and 4 bases, there was a span of 13 bases. CDR1 is MGHRA and CDR2 is YSYEKL in the germline V gene. The DNA of the CDR3 is TGCGCCAGCAGCCTGACTTCCTTGGGCACTGAAGCTTTCTTT. Translating gives CASSLTSLGTEAFF.

The J gene is TRBJ2-7, the V gene TRBV20-1; 11 bases agree with TRBD1. The germline V gene encodes CDR1 DFQATT and CDR2 SNEGSKA (reference sequence). The CDR3 consists of 13 residues. Trimming cost V 5 bases and J 5 bases; bases outside gene matches: 5. CDR3 in amino acids: CSAWDRGGHEQYF. Here the CDR3 DNA reads TGCAGTGCTTGGGACAGGGGGGGCCACGAGCAGTACTTC.